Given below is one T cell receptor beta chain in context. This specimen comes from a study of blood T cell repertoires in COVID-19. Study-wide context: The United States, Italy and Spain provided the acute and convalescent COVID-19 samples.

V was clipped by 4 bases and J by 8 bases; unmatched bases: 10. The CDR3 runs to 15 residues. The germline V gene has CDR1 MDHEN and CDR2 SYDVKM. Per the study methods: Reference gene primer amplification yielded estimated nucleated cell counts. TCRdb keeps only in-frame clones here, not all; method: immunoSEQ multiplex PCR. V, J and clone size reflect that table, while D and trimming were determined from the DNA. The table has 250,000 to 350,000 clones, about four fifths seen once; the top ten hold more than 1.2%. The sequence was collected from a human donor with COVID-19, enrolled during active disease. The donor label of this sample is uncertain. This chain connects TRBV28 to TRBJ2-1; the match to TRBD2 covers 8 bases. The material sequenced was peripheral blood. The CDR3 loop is CASSSESGRIDEQFF. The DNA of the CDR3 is TGTGCCAGCAGTTCCGAAAGCGGGAGAATTGATGAGCAGTTCTTC. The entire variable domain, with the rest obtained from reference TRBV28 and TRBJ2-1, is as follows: DVKVTQSSRYLVKRTGEKVFLECVQDMDHENMFWYRQDPGLGLRLIYFSYDVKMKEKGDIPEGYSVSREKKERFSLILESASTNQTSMYLCASSSESGRIDEQFFGPGTRLTVL.